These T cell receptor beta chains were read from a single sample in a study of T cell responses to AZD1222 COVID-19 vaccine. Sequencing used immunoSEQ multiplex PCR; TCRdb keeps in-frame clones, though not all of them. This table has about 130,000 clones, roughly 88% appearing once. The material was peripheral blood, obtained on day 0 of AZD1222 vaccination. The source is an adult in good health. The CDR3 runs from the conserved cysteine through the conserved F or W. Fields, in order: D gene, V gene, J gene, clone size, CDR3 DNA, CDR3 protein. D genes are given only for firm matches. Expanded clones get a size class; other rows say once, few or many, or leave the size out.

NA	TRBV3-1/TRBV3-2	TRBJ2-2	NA	TGTGCCAGCAGCCTCTCCGGGGAGCTGTTTTTT	CASSLSGELFF
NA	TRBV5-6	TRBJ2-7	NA	TGTGCCAGCAGCTCCGAGGGGAGCTCCTACGAGCAGTACTTC	CASSSEGSSYEQYF
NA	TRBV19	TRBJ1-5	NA	TGTGCCAGTAGTATTTTCGGAATTAGCAATCAGCCCCAGCATTTT	CASSIFGISNQPQHF
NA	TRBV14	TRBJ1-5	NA	TGTGCCAGCAGCCTTTCTGGGGGGGTCAATCAGCCCCAGCATTTT	CASSLSGGVNQPQHF
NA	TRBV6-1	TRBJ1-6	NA	TGTGCCAGCAGGGAACCGCCTAAGTTGAGCTCCTATAATTCACCCCTCCACTTT	CASREPPKLSSYNSPLHF
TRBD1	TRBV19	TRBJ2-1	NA	TGTGCCAGTAGTTCAACGGGACAGTTGAGCTCCTACAATGAGCAGTTCTTC	CASSSTGQLSSYNEQFF
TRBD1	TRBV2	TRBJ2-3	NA	TGTGCCAGCACCTACAGGGGGCTCTTCGTAGATACGCAGTATTTT	CASTYRGLFVDTQYF
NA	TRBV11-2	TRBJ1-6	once	TGTGCCAGCAGCTCGGGACGGAGTTCACCCCTCCACTTT	CASSSGRSSPLHF
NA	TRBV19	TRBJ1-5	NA	TGTGCCAGTAGTATTCTTGGGTTCAATCAGCCCCAGCATTTT	CASSILGFNQPQHF
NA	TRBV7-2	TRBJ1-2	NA	TGTGCCAGCAGCTCACAGGGAGCTGGCTACACCTTC	CASSSQGAGYTF
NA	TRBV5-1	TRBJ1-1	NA	TGCGCCAGCAGCTTGAGGGCTGAGAACACTGAAGCTTTCTTT	CASSLRAENTEAFF
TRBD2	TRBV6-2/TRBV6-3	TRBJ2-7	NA	TGTGCCAGCAGTTACTCGGGGAGGGTTCCCTACGAGCAGTACTTC	CASSYSGRVPYEQYF
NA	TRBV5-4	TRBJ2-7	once	TGTGCCAGCAGCTTGGCCGGCGGCCCCTCTTTCGAGCAGTACTTC	CASSLAGGPSFEQYF
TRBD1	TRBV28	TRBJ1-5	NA	TGTGCCAGCAGTCCCGGACAGGTCCGTAGCAATCAGCCCCAGCATTTT	CASSPGQVRSNQPQHF
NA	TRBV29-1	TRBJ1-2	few	TGCAGCGTTACACAGGGCTACGGCTACACCTTC	CSVTQGYGYTF
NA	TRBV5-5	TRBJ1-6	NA	TGTGCCAGCAGCCGGGTCTCATATAATTCACCCCTCCACTTT	CASSRVSYNSPLHF
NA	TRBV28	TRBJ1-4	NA	TGTGCCAGCAGTATTAATGAAAAACTGTTTTTT	CASSINEKLFF
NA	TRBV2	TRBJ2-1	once	TGTGCCAGCAGTGAAGGTACTCTATGGAGGAAGGAAGAGCAGTTCTTC	CASSEGTLWRKEEQFF
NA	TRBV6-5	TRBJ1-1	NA	TGTGCCAGCAGGCTGGGACACGGGAACACTGAAGCTTTCTTT	CASRLGHGNTEAFF
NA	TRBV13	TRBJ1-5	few	TGTGCCAGCAGTTTCCGGGTACATGGTCAGCCCCAGCATTTT	CASSFRVHGQPQHF
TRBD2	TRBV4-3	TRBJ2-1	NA	TGCGCCAGCAGCCAAGATGCTAGCGGCAACTCCTACAATGAGCAGTTCTTC	CASSQDASGNSYNEQFF
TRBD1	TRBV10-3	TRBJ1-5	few	TGTGCCGCCAGGGGGGTTGGCAATCAGCCCCAGCATTTT	CAARGVGNQPQHF
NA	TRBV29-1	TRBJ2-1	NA	TGCAGCGTTGATCCGGACTTGCAGACCTACAATGAGCAGTTCTTC	CSVDPDLQTYNEQFF
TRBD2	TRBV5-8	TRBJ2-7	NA	TGTGCCAGCAGCTTGGGACTAGCGGGAGGAAACGAGCAGTACTTC	CASSLGLAGGNEQYF
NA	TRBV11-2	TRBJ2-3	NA	TGTGCCAGCAACCAAGGGGGTTGGAATACGCAGTATTTT	CASNQGGWNTQYF
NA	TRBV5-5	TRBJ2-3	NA	TGTGCCAGCAGCTTTTTGGCGGAGAGGGATACGCAGTATTTT	CASSFLAERDTQYF
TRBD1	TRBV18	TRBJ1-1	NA	TGTGCCAGCTCACCCCTGACAGGGGGCTATACCTTGAACACTGAAGCTTTCTTT	CASSPLTGGYTLNTEAFF
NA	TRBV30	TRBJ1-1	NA	TGTGCCTGGAGTGGGATGGGGTATGAGGCAGCTTTCTTT	CAWSGMGYEAAFF
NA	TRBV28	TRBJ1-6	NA	TGTGCCAGCGAGAGGTTAGGGTCACCCCTCCACTTT	CASERLGSPLHF
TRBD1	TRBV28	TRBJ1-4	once	TGTGCCAGCAGGGGAACAGGGGGCCCTGAAAAACTGTTTTTT	CASRGTGGPEKLFF
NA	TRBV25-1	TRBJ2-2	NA	TGTGCCAGCAGTGAATATATTCGCACCGGGGAGCTGTTTTTT	CASSEYIRTGELFF
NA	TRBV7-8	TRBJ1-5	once	TGTGCCAGCAGCTTTAGAGATGGGGGCAATCAGCCCCAGCATTTT	CASSFRDGGNQPQHF
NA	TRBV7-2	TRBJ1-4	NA	TGTGCCAGCAGTCCGAGTACTAATGAAAAACTGTTTTTT	CASSPSTNEKLFF
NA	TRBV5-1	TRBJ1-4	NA	TGCGCCAGCAGCCTAGGACCGAATGAAAAACTGTTTTTT	CASSLGPNEKLFF
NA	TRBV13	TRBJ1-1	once	TGTGCCAGCAGCTACAGGTTGAACACTGAAGCTTTCTTT	CASSYRLNTEAFF
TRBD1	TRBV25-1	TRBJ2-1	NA	TGTGCCAGCAGTGCGCTTGGGACAGGACAATCTAGAGAGCAGTTCTTC	CASSALGTGQSREQFF
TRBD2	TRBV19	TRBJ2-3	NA	TGTGCCAGTAGAGATAGCGGGTACACAGATACGCAGTATTTT	CASRDSGYTDTQYF
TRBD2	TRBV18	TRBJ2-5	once	TGTGCCAGCTCACCGCCGGGACTAGCGGGAGTCGAGACCCAGTACTTC	CASSPPGLAGVETQYF
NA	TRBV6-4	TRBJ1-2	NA	TGTGCCAGCAGCTCCGCGGCATCGGCTAACTATGGCTACACCTTC	CASSSAASANYGYTF
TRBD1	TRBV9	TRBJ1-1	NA	TGTGCCAGCAGCCAAATATCACAGGGGACTGAAGCTTTCTTT	CASSQISQGTEAFF
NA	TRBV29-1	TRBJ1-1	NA	TGCAGCGCCGATCGGTTGGCTTCTGTGGGAGCTTTCTTT	CSADRLASVGAFF
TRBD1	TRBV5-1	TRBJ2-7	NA	TGCGCCAGCACCCTTAGGACAGGGGACGAGCAGTACTTC	CASTLRTGDEQYF
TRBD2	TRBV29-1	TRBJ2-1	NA	TGCAGCGTTGGGTCTAGCGGGGGGAATGAGCAGTTCTTC	CSVGSSGGNEQFF
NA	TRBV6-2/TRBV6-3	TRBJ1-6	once	TGTGCCAGCAGTTACTCGACGGGAAATAATTCACCCCTCCACTTT	CASSYSTGNNSPLHF
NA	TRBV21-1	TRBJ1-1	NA	TGTGCCAGCAGCAAAGCCTGGGACAGGGATAACACTGAAGCTTTCTTT	CASSKAWDRDNTEAFF
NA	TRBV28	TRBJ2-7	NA	TGTGCCAGCAGTTTAAGTATGGGGAGATACGAGCAGTACTTC	CASSLSMGRYEQYF